A single sample is the source of the 16 T cell receptor beta chains below, sequenced in a study of cytomegalovirus exposure and HLA in healthy donors. It was with 60 Vbeta and 13 Jbeta primers that the PCR ran. Profiling relied on immunoSEQ multiplex PCR, and the TCRdb table lists in-frame clones only, not all of them. This repertoire shows 90,000 or so clones, more than 75% found once; its top ten account for 20% to 25%. The sample taken for sequencing was PBMCs. These TCRs come from a woman between 45 and 65 years old in good health and CMV-seropositive.

This clone was found a few times. Here the CDR3 reads CASSYSAGGTYNEQFF. Here the CDR3 DNA reads TGTGCCAGCAGTTACTCGGCGGGAGGGACCTACAATGAGCAGTTCTTC. The genes are TRBV6-5 and TRBJ2-1, with 9 nucleotides matching TRBD2. The CDR3 is made up of 16 amino acids. Germline assignment: CDR1 MNHEY and CDR2 SVGAGI. After removal of 0 bases from V and 2 bases from J, the junction contained 2 bases not matched to a gene.

The count of this clone is one. This rearrangement joins TRBV30 to TRBJ1-4; D ambiguous. The V end was cut by 1 base, the J end by 1 base, with 7 bases between. The CDR3 runs to 14 residues. CDR1 is GTSNPN and CDR2 is SVGIG in the germline V gene (reference sequence). CDR3 sequence: CAWSDGLTNEKLFF. In DNA form, the CDR3 reads TGTGCCTGGAGTGACGGACTAACTAATGAAAAACTGTTTTTT.

This clone was counted between two and nine times. The chain uses TRBV28 and TRBJ1-1; tentatively, D is TRBD1 (6 bases). The CDR3 has 14 amino acids. V dropped 6 bases and J dropped 0 bases, with 11 bases sitting between them. Germline CDR1 is MDHEN and CDR2 is SYDVKM. The CDR3 bases are TGTGCCAGCAGGCCCGCAGGGGTGAACACTGAAGCTTTCTTT. This encodes CASRPAGVNTEAFF.

The table lists this clone with a few counts. The chain recombines TRBV7-9 with TRBJ2-1, with 10 positions matching TRBD2. The CDR3 totals 14 residues. Germline assignment: CDR1 SEHNR and CDR2 FQNEAQ (reference sequence). Trimming cost V 5 bases and J 2 bases; bases outside gene matches: 0. The CDR3 sequence is CASSGLAAYNEQFF. CDR3 DNA: TGTGCCAGCAGCGGACTAGCGGCCTACAATGAGCAGTTCTTC. The whole variable domain, remainder taken from reference TRBV7-9 and TRBJ2-1, is DTGVSQNPRHKITKRGQNVTFRCDPISEHNRLYWYRQTLGQGPEFLTYFQNEAQLEKSRLLSDRFSAERPKGSFSTLEIQRTEQGDSAMYLCASSGLAAYNEQFFGPGTRLTVL.

This clone was counted only a few times. V and J are TRBV5-1 and TRBJ2-1; TRBD2 matches at 9 bases. The CDR3 totals 14 residues. V was pared by 4 bases and J by 4 bases, with 3 bases of the junction left unmatched. In germline, CDR1 is SGHRS, CDR2 YFSETQ. The CDR3 loop is CASSRGLAYNEQFF. CDR3 nucleotide sequence: TGCGCCAGCAGCAGGGGACTAGCTTACAATGAGCAGTTCTTC.

CDR3 sequence (DNA): TGTGCTAGTGGTTTGGGTAGGCTAGCGGTGAACACCGGGGAGCTGTTTTTT. This translates into CASGLGRLAVNTGELFF. V gene TRBV12-5 combines with J gene TRBJ2-2, with TRBD2 matching 7 bases. The V segment lost 1 base and the J segment 1 base; nucleotides outside the gene matches: 6. CDR1 and CDR2 from the germline V gene are LGHNT and FRNRAP. The CDR3 has 17 residues.

This clone has only one observation. The V and J genes are TRBV2 and TRBJ2-7; TRBD1 is a possible D gene (5 bases). Germline V gives CDR1 SNHLY, CDR2 FYNNEI. The ends were cut back, 5 bases at V and 4 bases at J, with 12 bases in the middle. The length of the CDR3 is 13 residues. DNA of the CDR3: TGTGCCAGCAGTCCACAGACAGATTACGAGCAGTACGTC. This codes for CASSPQTDYEQYV.

The chain employs TRBV5-4 and TRBJ2-5; 11 positions match TRBD2. Germline CDR1 and CDR2: SGHNT and YYREEE (reference sequence). V shed 0 bases, J shed 2 bases, and the junction held 3 bases outside the gene matches. This CDR3 region has 16 residues. The CDR3 region is CASSLDLAGGQETQYF. Written as DNA, the CDR3 is TGTGCCAGCAGCTTGGATCTAGCGGGGGGACAAGAGACCCAGTACTTC.

This clone showed up just once. The rearrangement links TRBV6-1 to TRBJ1-3, with D possibly being TRBD1 (6 bases). Germline CDR1 MNHNS, CDR2 SASEGT. The CDR3 has 16 residues. Trimming pared 2 bases from V and 3 bases from J, leaving 14 bases between. DNA for the CDR3: TGTGCCAGCAGTGAACCGGGCCTAGGGGGTGGAAACACCATATATTTT. It specifies CASSEPGLGGGNTIYF.

This clone was seen a handful of times. The rearrangement joins TRBV6-4 to TRBJ2-3, with 8 bases matching TRBD2. Germline CDR1 is MRHNA and CDR2 is SNTAGT. The CDR3 totals 15 residues. V was clipped by 0 bases and J by 1 base; unmatched bases: 0. DNA for the CDR3: TGTGCCAGCAGTGACTCTAGCGGGGGCACAGATACGCAGTATTTT. Translating it yields CASSDSSGGTDTQYF.

This clone was counted between two and nine times. One end of the junction varies from germline; a read error may be responsible. The rearrangement joins TRBV30 to TRBJ2-3; TRBD2 matches 11 bases. Germline V lookup: CDR1 GTSNPN, CDR2 SVGIG (reference sequence). CDR3 length: 13 residues. CDR3 bases: TGTGCCTTCCTGCCCGTGTTAGCGGGGGGGCGGCATTTT. It yields the protein CAFLPVLAGGRHF.

This clone is large (0.1 to 1%). This chain links TRBV19 with TRBJ1-6; TRBD1 agrees at 9 bases. V was clipped by 3 bases and J by 9 bases; unmatched bases: 9. CDR3 length: 16 residues. Germline assignment: CDR1 LNHDA and CDR2 SQIVND (reference sequence). The CDR3 bases are TGTGCCAGTAGTATTTACCCGGGACAGGGCGGTTCACCCCTCCACTTT. Protein: CASSIYPGQGGSPLHF.

The chain couples TRBV21-1 to TRBJ2-7; TRBD2, the table's D call, was not compared with the DNA. TRBV21-1 counts as a pseudogene. This CDR3 region has 18 residues. The CDR3 here is CASSTSVTSGLDSYEQYV. DNA for the CDR3: TGTGCCAGCAGCACATCGGTAACTAGCGGGCTAGATTCCTACGAGCAGTACGTC.

DNA for the CDR3: TGTGCCAGCAGCGCACAGCCAACTAATGAAAAACTGTTTTTT. Amino acids: CASSAQPTNEKLFF. V usage is TRBV9 and J usage is TRBJ1-4; D remains ambiguous. V dropped 3 bases and J dropped 0 bases, with 6 bases sitting between them. Germline V gene lookup returns CDR1 SGDLS and CDR2 YYNGEE. The CDR3 extends over 14 amino acids.

The chain carries TRBV5-1 and TRBJ2-7, with TRBD2 as a possible D gene (6 bases). Germline-derived CDR1 and CDR2 are SGHRS and YFSETQ. The CDR3 is 15 amino acids. Between the trimmed V and J ends, which lost 1 base and 3 bases, there was a span of 14 bases. CDR3 bases: TGCGCCAGCAGCTTGTCGCTTCAGGGACTCTACGAGCAGTACTTC. This gives the protein CASSLSLQGLYEQYF. The full variable domain, with the rest looked up from reference TRBV5-1 and TRBJ2-7, is KAGVTQTPRYLIKTRGQQVTLSCSPISGHRSVSWYQQTPGQGLQFLFEYFSETQRNKGNFPGRFSGRQFSNSRSEMNVSTLELGDSALYLCASSLSLQGLYEQYFGPGTRLTVT.

Of note for this clone: Different DNA sequences within this sample yield the same CDR3. The rearrangement uses TRBV7-8 and TRBJ2-2; 10 bases fit TRBD2. CDR3 size: 15 residues. CDR1 SGHVS and CDR2 FQNEAQ come from the germline V gene. The V and J ends lost 5 bases and 1 base, in that order; junction bases with no gene match: 1. CDR3 protein: CASSASGGNTGELFF. CDR3 bases: TGTGCCAGCAGCGCTAGCGGGGGGAACACCGGGGAGCTGTTTTTT. Based on the CDR3 plus reference TRBV7-8 and TRBJ2-2, the full variable domain is GAGVSQSPRYKVAKRGQDVALRCDPISGHVSLFWYQQALGQGPEFLTYFQNEAQLDKSGLPSDRFFAERPEGSVSTLKIQRTQQEDSAVYLCASSASGGNTGELFFGEGSRLTVL.